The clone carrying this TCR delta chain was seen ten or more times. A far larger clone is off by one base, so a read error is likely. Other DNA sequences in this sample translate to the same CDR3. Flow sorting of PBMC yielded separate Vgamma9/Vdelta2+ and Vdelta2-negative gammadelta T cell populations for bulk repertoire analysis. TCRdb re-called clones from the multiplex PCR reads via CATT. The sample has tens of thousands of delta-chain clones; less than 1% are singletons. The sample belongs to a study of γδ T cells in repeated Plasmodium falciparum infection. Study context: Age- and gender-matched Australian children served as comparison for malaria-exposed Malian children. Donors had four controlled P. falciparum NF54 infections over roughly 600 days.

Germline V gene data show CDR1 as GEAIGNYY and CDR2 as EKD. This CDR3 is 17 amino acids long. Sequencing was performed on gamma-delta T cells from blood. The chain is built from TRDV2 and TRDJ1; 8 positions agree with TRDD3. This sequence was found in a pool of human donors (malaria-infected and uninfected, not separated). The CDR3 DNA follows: TGTGCCTGCGACACCGTAGGGCTTGGGGGATACACCGATAAACTCATCTTT. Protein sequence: CACDTVGLGGYTDKLIF.